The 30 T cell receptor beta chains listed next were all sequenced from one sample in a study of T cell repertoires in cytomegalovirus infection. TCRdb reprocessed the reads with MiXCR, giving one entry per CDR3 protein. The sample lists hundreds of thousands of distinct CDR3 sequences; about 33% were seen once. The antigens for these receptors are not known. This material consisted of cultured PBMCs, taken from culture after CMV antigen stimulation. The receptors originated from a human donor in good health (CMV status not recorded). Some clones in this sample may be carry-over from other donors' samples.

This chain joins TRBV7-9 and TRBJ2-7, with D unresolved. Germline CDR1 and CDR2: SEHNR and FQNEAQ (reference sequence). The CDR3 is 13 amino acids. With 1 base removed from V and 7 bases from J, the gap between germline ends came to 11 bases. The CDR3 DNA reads TGTGCCAGCAGCTTAGGCCAGGCGTTAGAGCAGTACTTC. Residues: CASSLGQALEQYF.

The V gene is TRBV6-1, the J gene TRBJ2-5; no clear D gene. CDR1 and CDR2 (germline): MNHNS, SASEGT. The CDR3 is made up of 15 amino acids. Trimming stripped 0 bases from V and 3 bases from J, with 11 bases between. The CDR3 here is CASSEAPWAEETQYF. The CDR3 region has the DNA TGTGCCAGCAGTGAAGCCCCGTGGGCCGAAGAGACCCAGTACTTC.

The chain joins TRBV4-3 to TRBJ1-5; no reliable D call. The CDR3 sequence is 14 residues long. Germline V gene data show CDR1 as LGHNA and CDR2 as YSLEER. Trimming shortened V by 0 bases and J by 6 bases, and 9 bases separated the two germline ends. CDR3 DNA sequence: TGCGCCAGCAGCCAAGATTTGCAGGTTCAGCCCCAGCATTTT. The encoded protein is CASSQDLQVQPQHF.

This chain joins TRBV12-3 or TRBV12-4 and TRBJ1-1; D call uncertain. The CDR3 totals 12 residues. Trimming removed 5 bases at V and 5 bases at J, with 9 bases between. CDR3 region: CASSGSWTEAFF. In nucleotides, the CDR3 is TGTGCCAGCAGTGGCAGTTGGACTGAAGCTTTCTTT.

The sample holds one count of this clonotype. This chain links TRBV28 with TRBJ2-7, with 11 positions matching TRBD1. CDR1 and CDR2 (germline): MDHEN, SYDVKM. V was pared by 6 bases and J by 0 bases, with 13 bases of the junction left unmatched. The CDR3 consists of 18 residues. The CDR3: CASRQPGQGARLSYEQYF. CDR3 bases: TGTGCCAGCAGACAACCCGGACAGGGGGCCCGACTCTCCTACGAGCAGTACTTC.

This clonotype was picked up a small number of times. The CDR3 protein is CASSRDRTTYEQYF. As DNA, the CDR3 is TGCGCCAGCAGTCGGGACAGGACAACCTACGAGCAGTACTTC. The chain has TRBV10-2 and TRBJ2-7, with 8 bases that match TRBD1. Germline loops: CDR1 WSHSY, CDR2 SAAADI. The J segment lost 2 bases and the V segment lost 5 bases, leaving 5 bases of the junction unmatched. The CDR3 has 14 residues.

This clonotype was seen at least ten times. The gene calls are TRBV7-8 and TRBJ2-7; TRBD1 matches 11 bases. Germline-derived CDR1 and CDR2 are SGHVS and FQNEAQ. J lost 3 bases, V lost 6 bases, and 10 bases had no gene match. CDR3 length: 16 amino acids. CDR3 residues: CASSSGTGGFFYEQYF. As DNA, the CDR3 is TGTGCCAGCAGTTCCGGGACAGGGGGTTTTTTCTACGAGCAGTACTTC.

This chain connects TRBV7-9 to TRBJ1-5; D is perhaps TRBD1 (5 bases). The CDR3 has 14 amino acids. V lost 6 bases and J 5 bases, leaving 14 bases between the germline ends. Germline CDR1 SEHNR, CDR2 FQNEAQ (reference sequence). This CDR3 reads CASRSGWDDQPQHF. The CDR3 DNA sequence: TGTGCCAGCAGATCCGGGTGGGACGATCAGCCCCAGCATTTT.

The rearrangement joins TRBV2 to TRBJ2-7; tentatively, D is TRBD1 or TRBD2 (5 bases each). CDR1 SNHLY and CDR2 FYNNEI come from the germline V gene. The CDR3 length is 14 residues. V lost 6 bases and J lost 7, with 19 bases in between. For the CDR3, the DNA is TGTGCCAGCAGCGATACCGGGACGGGAAGGGAGCAGTACTTC. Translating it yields CASSDTGTGREQYF.

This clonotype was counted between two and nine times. The CDR3 reads CASSSSLGDNQPQHF. Written as DNA, the CDR3 is TGTGCCAGCAGTTCGTCCTTGGGGGACAATCAGCCCCAGCATTTT. This chain uses TRBV12-3 or TRBV12-4 with TRBJ1-5; the D gene is possibly TRBD1 (5 bases). V lost 4 bases and J 3 bases, leaving 13 bases between the germline ends. The CDR3 covers 15 residues.

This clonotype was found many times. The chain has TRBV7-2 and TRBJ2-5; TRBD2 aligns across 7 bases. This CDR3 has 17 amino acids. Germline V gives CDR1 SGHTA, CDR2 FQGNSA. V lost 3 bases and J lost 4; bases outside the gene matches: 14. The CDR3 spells CASSFVWMAGVGETQYF. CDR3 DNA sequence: TGTGCCAGCAGCTTTGTTTGGATGGCGGGAGTGGGAGAGACCCAGTACTTC.

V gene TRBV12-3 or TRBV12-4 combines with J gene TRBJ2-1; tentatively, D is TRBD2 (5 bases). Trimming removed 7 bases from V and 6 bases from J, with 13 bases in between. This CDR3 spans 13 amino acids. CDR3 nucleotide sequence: TGTGCCAGCAAACCGGGATTAGGCAATGAGCAGTTCTTC. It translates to CASKPGLGNEQFF.

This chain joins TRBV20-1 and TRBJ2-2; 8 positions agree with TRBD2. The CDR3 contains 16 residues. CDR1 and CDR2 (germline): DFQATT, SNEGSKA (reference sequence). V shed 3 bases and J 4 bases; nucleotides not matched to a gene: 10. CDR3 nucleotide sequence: TGCAGTGCTAGTGACTTGGCGGGAGGAATCACCGGGGAGCTGTTTTTT. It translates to CSASDLAGGITGELFF.

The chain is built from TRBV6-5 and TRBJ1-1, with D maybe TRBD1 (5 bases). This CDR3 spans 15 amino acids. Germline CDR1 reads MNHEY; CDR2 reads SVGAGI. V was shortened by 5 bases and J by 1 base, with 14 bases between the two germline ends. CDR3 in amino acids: CASSARGSGNTEAFF. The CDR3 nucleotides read TGTGCCAGCAGTGCCCGGGGCAGCGGGAACACTGAAGCTTTCTTT.

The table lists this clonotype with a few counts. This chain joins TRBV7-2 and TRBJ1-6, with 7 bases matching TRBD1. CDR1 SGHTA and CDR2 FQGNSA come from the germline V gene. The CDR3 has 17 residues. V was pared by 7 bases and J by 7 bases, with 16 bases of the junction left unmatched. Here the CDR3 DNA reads TGTGCCAGCACCGGTATGACAGGGCAACTCTGGAATTCACCCCTCCACTTT. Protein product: CASTGMTGQLWNSPLHF.

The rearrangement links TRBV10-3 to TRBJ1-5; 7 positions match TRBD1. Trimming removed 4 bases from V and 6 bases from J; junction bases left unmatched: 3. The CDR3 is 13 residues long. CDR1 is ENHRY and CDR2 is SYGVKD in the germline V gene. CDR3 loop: CAISVDRAQPQHF. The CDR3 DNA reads TGTGCCATCAGTGTTGACAGGGCTCAGCCCCAGCATTTT.

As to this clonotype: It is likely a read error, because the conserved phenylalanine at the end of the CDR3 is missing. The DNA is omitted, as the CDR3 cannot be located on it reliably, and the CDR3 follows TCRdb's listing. CDR3 residues: CASSLIDVGTP. The genes are TRBV11-2 and TRBJ2-5; the table's D call of TRBD2 was not tested on the DNA. The CDR3 spans 11 residues, counting both ends. Germline values: CDR1 SGHAT, CDR2 FQNNGV.

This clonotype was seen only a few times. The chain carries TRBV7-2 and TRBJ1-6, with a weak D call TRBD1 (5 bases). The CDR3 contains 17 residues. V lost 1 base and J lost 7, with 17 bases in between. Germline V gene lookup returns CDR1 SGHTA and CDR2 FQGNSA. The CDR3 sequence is CASSLGGGRGLNSPLHF. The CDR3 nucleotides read TGTGCCAGCAGCTTAGGTGGGGGGAGGGGACTCAATTCACCCCTCCACTTT.

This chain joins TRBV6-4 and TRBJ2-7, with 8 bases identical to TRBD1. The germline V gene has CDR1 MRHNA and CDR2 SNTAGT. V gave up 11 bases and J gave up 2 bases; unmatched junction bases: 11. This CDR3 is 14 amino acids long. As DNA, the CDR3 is TGTGCCCCCCAGAGACAGGGGTCCCCCTACGAGCAGTACTTC. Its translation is CAPQRQGSPYEQYF.

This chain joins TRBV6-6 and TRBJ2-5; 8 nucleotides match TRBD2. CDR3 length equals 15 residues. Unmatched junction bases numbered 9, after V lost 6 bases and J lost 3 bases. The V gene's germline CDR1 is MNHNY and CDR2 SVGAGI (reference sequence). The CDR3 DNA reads TGTGCCAGCAGCCGGACCTCACTAGCGGAAGAGACCCAGTACTTC. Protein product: CASSRTSLAEETQYF.

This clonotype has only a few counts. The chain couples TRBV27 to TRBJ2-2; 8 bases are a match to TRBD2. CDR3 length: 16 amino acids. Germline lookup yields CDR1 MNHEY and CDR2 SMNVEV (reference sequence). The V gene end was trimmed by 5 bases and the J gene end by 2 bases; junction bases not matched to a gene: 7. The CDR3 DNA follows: TGTGCCAGCAGTCCCTCGGCGGGGGGAAACACCGGGGAGCTGTTTTTT. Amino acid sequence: CASSPSAGGNTGELFF.

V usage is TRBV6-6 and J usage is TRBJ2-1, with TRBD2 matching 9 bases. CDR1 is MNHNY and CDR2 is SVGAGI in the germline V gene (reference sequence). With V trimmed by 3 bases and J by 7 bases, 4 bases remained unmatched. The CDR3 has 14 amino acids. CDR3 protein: CASSYQTSGNEQFF. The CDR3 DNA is TGTGCCAGCAGTTATCAGACTAGCGGAAATGAGCAGTTCTTC.

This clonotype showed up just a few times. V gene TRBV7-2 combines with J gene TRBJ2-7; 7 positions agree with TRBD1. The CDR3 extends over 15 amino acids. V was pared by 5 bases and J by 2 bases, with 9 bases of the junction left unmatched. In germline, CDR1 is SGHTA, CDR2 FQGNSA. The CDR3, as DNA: TGTGCCAGCAGCCCTACCGGGACAGTAACCTACGAGCAGTACTTC. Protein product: CASSPTGTVTYEQYF.

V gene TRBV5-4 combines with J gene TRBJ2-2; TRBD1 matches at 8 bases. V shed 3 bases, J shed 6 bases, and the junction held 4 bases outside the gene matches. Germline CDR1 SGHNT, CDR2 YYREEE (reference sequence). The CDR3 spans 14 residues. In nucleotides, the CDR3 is TGTGCCAGCAGCTCGGGACAGGCGGCCGGGGAGCTGTTTTTT. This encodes CASSSGQAAGELFF.

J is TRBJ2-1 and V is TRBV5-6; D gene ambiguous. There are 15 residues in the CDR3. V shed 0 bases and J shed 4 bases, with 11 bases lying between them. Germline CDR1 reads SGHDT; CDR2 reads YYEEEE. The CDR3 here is CASSLVKLPYNEQFF. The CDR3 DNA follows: TGTGCCAGCAGCTTGGTGAAGCTCCCGTACAATGAGCAGTTCTTC.

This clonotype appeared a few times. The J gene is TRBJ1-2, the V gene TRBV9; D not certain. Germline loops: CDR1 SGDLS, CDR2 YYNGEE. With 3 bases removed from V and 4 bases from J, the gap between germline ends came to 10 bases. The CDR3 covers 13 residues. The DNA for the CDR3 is TGTGCCAGCAGCGGTCCCGGCTTCTATGGCTACACCTTC. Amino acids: CASSGPGFYGYTF.

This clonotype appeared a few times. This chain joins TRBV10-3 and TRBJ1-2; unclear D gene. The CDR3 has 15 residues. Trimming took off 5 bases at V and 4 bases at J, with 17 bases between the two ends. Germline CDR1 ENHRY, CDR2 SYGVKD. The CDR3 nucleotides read TGTGCCATCAGTCCGGGTTTGGGGTCAGCCTATGGCTACACCTTC. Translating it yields CAISPGLGSAYGYTF.

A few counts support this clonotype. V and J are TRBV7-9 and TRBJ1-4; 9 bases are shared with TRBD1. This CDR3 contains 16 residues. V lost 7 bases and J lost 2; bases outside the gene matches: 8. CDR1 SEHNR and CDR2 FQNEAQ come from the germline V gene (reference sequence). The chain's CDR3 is CASTWDRDFTNEKLFF. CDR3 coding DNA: TGTGCCAGCACTTGGGACAGGGATTTCACTAATGAAAAACTGTTTTTT.

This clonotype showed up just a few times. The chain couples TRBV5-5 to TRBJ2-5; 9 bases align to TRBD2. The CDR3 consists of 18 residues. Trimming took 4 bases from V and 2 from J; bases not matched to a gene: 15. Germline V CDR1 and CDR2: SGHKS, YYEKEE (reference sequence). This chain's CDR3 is CASSLGVGAGGEQETQYF. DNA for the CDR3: TGTGCCAGCAGCCTGGGGGTGGGGGCGGGAGGGGAACAAGAGACCCAGTACTTC.

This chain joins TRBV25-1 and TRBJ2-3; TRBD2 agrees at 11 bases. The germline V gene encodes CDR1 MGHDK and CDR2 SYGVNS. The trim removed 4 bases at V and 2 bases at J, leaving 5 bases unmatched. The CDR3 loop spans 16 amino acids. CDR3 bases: TGTGCCAGCAGTGGATATAGCGGGGGGGTCACAGATACGCAGTATTTT. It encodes CASSGYSGGVTDTQYF.